One sample yielded the 7 T cell receptor beta chains listed below, sequenced in a study of CD8 T cells in cerebrospinal fluid in Alzheimer's disease. TCRdb re-called the 10x single-cell sequencing reads, yielding one record per CDR3 amino acid sequence without DNA. In total, the table holds about 1,400 distinct CDR3 sequences. Sequenced input: cerebrospinal fluid. Receptor source: a human donor with mild cognitive impairment.

This chain connects TRBV11-2 to TRBJ1-1; the D call of TRBD1 rests on TCRdb alone, since no DNA is present to check it. The CDR3 has 14 residues. Germline V gene sequence: CDR1 SGHAT, CDR2 FQNNGV. CDR3 protein: CASSRQSMNTEAFF. Full variable domain (missing parts from reference TRBV11-2 and TRBJ1-1): EAGVAQSPRYKIIEKRQSVAFWCNPISGHATLYWYQQILGQGPKLLIQFQNNGVVDDSQLPKDRFSAERLKGVDSTLKIQPAKLEDSAVYLCASSRQSMNTEAFFGQGTRLTVV.

This clonotype counts as large by frequency. This chain links TRBV18 with TRBJ1-2; there is no DNA to check the TCRdb D call of TRBD1. Germline V lookup: CDR1 KGHSH, CDR2 LQKENI. The CDR3 is 13 residues long. CDR3 residues: CASSSQTGGGYTF.

This clonotype counts as medium-sized by frequency. The chain employs TRBV24-1 and TRBJ2-3. CDR1 KGHDR and CDR2 SFDVKD come from the germline V gene. The CDR3 is 13 residues long. The CDR3 spells CATSDLVGDTQYF.

This clonotype is medium-sized (0.01 to 0.1%) by frequency. The genes are TRBV19 and TRBJ2-3; TCRdb's D call of TRBD1 is untestable without DNA. The CDR3 length is 13 residues. Germline V gene lookup returns CDR1 LNHDA and CDR2 SQIVND (reference sequence). This CDR3 is CASSYGGPDTQYF.

This clonotype is identified as medium-sized from frequency. This chain connects TRBV7-6 to TRBJ2-3; TCRdb returns TRBD2, unconfirmable since there is no DNA. The CDR3 spans 19 residues. Germline V lookup: CDR1 SGHVS, CDR2 FNYEAQ. The CDR3 sequence: CASSLEPPRTSGGFDTQYF.

By frequency, this clonotype is medium-sized. The chain combines TRBV20-1 with TRBJ2-1; TCRdb picks TRBD2, but there is no DNA to check that call. The CDR3 extends over 15 amino acids. Looked up from germline, CDR1 is DFQATT and CDR2 is SNEGSKA (reference sequence). The CDR3 loop reads CSARIGSGVYNEQFF.

By frequency, this clonotype is medium-sized. The chain carries TRBV6-1 and TRBJ2-5. CDR1 and CDR2 (germline): MNHNS, SASEGT. The CDR3 extends over 12 amino acids. CDR3 region: CASSIVAETQYF.